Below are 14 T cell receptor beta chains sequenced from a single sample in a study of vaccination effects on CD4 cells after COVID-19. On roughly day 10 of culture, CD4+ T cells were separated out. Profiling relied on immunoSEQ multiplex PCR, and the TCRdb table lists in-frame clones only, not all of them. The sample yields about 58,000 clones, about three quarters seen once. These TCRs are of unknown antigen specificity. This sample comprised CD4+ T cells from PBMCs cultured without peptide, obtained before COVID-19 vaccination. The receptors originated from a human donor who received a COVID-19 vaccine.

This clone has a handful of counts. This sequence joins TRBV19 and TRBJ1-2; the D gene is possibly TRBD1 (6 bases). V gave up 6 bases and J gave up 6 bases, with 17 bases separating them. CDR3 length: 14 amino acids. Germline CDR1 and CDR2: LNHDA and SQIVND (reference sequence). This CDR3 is CASSMVGGLHGYTF. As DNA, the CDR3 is TGTGCCAGTAGCATGGTAGGGGGACTCCATGGCTACACCTTC.

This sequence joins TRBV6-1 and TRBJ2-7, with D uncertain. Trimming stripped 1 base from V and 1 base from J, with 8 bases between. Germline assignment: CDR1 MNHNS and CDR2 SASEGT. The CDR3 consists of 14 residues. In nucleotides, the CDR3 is TGTGCCAGCAGTGAAGTTTGGGATTCCTACGAGCAGTACGTC. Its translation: CASSEVWDSYEQYV.

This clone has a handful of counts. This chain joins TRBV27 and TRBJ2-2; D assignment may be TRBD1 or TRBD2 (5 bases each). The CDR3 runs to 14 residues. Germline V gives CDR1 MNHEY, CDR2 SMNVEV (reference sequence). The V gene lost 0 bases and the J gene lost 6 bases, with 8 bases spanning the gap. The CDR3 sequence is CASSLSGVPGELFF. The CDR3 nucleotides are TGTGCCAGCAGTTTATCGGGGGTTCCCGGGGAGCTGTTTTTT.

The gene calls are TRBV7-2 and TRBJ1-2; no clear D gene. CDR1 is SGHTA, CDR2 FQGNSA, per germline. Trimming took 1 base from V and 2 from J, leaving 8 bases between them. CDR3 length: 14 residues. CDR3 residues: CASSLEGNNYGYTF. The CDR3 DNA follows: TGTGCCAGCAGCTTAGAGGGAAACAACTATGGCTACACCTTC. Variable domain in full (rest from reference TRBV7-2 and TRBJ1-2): GAGVSQSPSNKVTEKGKDVELRCDPISGHTALYWYRQSLGQGLEFLIYFQGNSAPDKSGLPSDRFSAERTGGSVSTLTIQRTQQEDSAVYLCASSLEGNNYGYTFGSGTRLTVV.

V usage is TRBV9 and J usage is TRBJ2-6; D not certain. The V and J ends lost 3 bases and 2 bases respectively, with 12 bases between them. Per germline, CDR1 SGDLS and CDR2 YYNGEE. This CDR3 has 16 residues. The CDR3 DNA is TGTGCCAGCAGCGCAGATCGTAGGACTGGGGCCAACGTCCTGACTTTC. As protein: CASSADRRTGANVLTF.

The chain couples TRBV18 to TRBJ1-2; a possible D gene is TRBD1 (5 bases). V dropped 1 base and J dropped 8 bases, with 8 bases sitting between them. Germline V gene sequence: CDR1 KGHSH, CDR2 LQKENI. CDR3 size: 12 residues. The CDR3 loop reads CASSPQGWGYTF. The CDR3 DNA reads TGTGCCAGCTCACCACAGGGGTGGGGCTACACCTTC.

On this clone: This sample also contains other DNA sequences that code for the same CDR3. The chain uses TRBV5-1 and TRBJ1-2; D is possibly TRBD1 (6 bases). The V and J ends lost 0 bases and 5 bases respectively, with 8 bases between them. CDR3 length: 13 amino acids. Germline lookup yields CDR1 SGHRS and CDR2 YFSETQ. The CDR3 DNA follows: TGCGCCAGCAGCTTGGGAGGGGGATATGGCTACACCTTC. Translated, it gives CASSLGGGYGYTF.

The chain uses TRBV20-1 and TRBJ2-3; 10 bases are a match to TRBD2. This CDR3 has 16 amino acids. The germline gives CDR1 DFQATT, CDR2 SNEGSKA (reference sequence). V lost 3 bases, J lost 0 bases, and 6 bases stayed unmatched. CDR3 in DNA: TGCAGTGCTAGTCCCTTAGCGGGGGGTAGCACAGATACGCAGTATTTT. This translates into CSASPLAGGSTDTQYF.

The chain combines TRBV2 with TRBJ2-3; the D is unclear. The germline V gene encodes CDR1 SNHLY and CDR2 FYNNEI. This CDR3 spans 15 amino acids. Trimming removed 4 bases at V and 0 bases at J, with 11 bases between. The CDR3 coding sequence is TGTGCCAGCAGTGTATCTGCGACTAGCACAGATACGCAGTATTTT. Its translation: CASSVSATSTDTQYF.

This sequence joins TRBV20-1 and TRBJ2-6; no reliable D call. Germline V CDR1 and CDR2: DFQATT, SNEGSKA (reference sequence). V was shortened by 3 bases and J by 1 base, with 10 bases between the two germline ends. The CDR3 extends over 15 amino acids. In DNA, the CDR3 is TGCAGTGCTAGTAGGGTGGCTTCTGGGGCCAACGTCCTGACTTTC. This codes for CSASRVASGANVLTF.

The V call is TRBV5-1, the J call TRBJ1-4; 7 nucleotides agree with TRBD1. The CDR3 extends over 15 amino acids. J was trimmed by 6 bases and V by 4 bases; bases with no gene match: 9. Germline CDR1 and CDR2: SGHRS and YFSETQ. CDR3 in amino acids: CASSEFTGEDEKLFF. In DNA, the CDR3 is TGCGCCAGCAGCGAATTCACAGGGGAGGATGAAAAACTGTTTTTT.

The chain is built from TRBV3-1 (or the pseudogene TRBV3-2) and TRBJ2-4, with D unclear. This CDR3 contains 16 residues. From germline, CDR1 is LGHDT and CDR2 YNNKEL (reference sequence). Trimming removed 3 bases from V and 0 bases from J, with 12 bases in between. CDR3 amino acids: CASSHGSTLAKNIQYF. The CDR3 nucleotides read TGTGCCAGCAGCCACGGATCCACGCTAGCCAAAAACATTCAGTACTTC.

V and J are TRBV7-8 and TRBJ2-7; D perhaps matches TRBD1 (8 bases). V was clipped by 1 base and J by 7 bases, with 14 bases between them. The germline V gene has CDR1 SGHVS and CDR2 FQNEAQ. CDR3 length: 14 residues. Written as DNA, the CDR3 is TGTGCCAGCAGCTTAGGACACAGGGGGGGTGAGCAGTACGTC. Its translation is CASSLGHRGGEQYV.

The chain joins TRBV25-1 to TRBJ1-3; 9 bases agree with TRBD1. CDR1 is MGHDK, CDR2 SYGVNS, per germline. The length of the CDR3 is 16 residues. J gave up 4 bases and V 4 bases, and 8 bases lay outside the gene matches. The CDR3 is CASSAGQGRGGNTIYF. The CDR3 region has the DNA TGTGCCAGCAGTGCCGGACAGGGGAGAGGAGGAAACACCATATATTTT.